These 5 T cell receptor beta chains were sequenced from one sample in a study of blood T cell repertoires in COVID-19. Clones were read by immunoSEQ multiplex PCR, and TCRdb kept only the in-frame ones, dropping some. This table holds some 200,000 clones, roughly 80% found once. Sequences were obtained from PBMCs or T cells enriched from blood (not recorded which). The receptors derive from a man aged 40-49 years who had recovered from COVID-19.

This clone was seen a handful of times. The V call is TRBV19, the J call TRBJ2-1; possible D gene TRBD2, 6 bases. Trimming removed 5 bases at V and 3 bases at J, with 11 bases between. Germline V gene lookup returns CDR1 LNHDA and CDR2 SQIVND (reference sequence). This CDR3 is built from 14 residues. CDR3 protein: CASSLGLDYNEQFF. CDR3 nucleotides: TGTGCCAGTAGTCTGGGACTGGACTACAATGAGCAGTTCTTC.

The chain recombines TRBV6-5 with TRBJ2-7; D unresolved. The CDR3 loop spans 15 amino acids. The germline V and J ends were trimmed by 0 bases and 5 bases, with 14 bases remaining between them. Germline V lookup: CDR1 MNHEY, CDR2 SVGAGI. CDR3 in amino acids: CASSYSRNPTNEQYF. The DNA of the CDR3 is TGTGCCAGCAGTTACTCGAGGAACCCAACCAACGAGCAGTACTTC.

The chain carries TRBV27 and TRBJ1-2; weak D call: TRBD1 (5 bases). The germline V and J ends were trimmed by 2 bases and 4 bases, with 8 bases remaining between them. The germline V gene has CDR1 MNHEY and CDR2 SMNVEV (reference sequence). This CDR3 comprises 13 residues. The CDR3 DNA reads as TGTGCCAGCAGTTTAGTTCAGGGCTATGGCTACACCTTC. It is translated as CASSLVQGYGYTF.

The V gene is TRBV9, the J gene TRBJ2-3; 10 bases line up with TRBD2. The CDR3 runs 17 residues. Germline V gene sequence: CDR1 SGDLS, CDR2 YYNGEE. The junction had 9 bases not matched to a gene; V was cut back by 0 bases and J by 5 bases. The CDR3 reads CASSVGASGRLEDTQYF. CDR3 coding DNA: TGTGCCAGCAGCGTAGGGGCTAGCGGGAGATTAGAAGATACGCAGTATTTT.

The CDR3 loop reads CASSQWTGGEQYF. The CDR3 DNA reads as TGTGCCAGCAGCCAGTGGACAGGGGGCGAGCAGTACTTC. The gene calls are TRBV7-8 and TRBJ2-7, with TRBD1 matching over 10 bases. Germline lookup yields CDR1 SGHVS and CDR2 FQNEAQ. Trimming cost V 5 bases and J 6 bases; bases outside gene matches: 4. CDR3 size: 13 residues. Variable domain in full (rest from reference TRBV7-8 and TRBJ2-7): GAGVSQSPRYKVAKRGQDVALRCDPISGHVSLFWYQQALGQGPEFLTYFQNEAQLDKSGLPSDRFFAERPEGSVSTLKIQRTQQEDSAVYLCASSQWTGGEQYFGPGTRLTVT.